Following are 8 T cell receptor beta chains from one sample sequenced in a study of cytomegalovirus exposure and HLA in healthy donors (dated 2017 in TCRdb). The library was generated by the immunoSEQ multiplex PCR assay. A mixture of 60 forward primers for TCR Vbeta segments and 13 reverse primers for TCR Jbeta segments was used in the multiplex PCR. TCRdb carries this immuneACCESS record with in-frame sequences only. Its versions omit some clonotypes, under half of them owing to an unresolved V gene in the studies checked, with the rest unexplained. The sample's table covers around 100,000 clones. Around 0.59% of the sample lies in the top ten. The specimen was PBMCs. These receptors all stem from a man aged 50 to 60 in good health and CMV-seronegative.

J is TRBJ2-2 and V is TRBV11-2; no clear D gene. The germline V gene has CDR1 SGHAT and CDR2 FQNNGV. This CDR3 is built from 14 residues. V shed 2 bases and J shed 0 bases, with 4 bases lying between them. In DNA, the CDR3 is TGTGCCAGCAGCTTACTAACGAACACCGGGGAGCTGTTTTTT. Encoded protein: CASSLLTNTGELFF.

This CDR3 reads CASSPSASPGYTF. As DNA, the CDR3 is TGTGCCAGCTCACCATCCGCGTCCCCGGGCTACACCTTC. The J gene is TRBJ1-2, the V gene TRBV18; D gene uncertain. The V end lost 2 bases, the J end lost 8 bases, and 12 bases lay between the germline ends. Looked up from germline, CDR1 is KGHSH and CDR2 is LQKENI. The CDR3 loop spans 13 amino acids.

The gene calls are TRBV5-1 and TRBJ2-5; TRBD1 might be the D (5 bases). The CDR3 extends over 12 amino acids. Looked up from germline, CDR1 is SGHRS and CDR2 is YFSETQ. Trimming removed 6 bases from V and 7 bases from J, with 13 bases in between. CDR3 sequence (DNA): TGCGCCAGCAATGACAGCCCTGGGACCCAGTACTTC. It yields the protein CASNDSPGTQYF.

This chain links TRBV9 with TRBJ2-6; TRBD1 matches at 7 bases. V dropped 4 bases and J dropped 1; count of bases not matched to a gene: 8. The germline V gene has CDR1 SGDLS and CDR2 YYNGEE. This CDR3 has 17 amino acids. The DNA of the CDR3 is TGTGCCAGCAGCTCCCGGACAGGCCTTTCTGGGGCCAACGTCCTGACTTTC. This gives the protein CASSSRTGLSGANVLTF.

The chain links TRBV6-6 to TRBJ1-4; D might be TRBD1 (6 bases). From germline, CDR1 is MNHNY and CDR2 SVGAGI (reference sequence). CDR3 length equals 16 residues. Trimming stripped 6 bases from V and 4 bases from J, with 18 bases between. CDR3 in DNA: TGTGCCAGCAGCTACCGGGGGGGGCTGTTTAATGAAAAACTGTTTTTT. Translated, it gives CASSYRGGLFNEKLFF.

The rearrangement uses TRBV5-8 and TRBJ2-7, with 11 bases aligning to TRBD2. This CDR3 is 16 amino acids long. Per germline, CDR1 SGHTS and CDR2 YDEGEE. Trimming took 4 bases from V and 2 from J; bases not matched to a gene: 8. In nucleotides, the CDR3 is TGTGCCAGCAGCCGGTCCGGGACTAGCGGCACCTACGAGCAGTACTTC. Encoded protein: CASSRSGTSGTYEQYF.

The chain carries TRBV7-2 and TRBJ2-3; a possible D gene is TRBD2 (5 bases). Per the germline V gene, CDR1 is SGHTA and CDR2 is FQGNSA. The germline V and J ends were trimmed by 1 base and 0 bases, with 11 bases remaining between them. The CDR3 contains 16 residues. The CDR3 DNA sequence: TGTGCCAGCAGCTTAGGGGCGGGCCTTAGCACAGATACGCAGTATTTT. It translates to CASSLGAGLSTDTQYF.

The chain has TRBV9 and TRBJ2-2; D unclear. Deletions cut 7 bases from V and 4 bases from J, with 8 bases between. The CDR3 consists of 12 residues. The germline CDR1 and CDR2 sequences are SGDLS and YYNGEE. CDR3 coding DNA: TGTGCCAGCGAGAGGAGCACCGGGGAGCTGTTTTTT. Its protein is CASERSTGELFF.